This T cell receptor (beta chain) was identified during a study of CD8 T cells in ankylosing spondylitis. TCRdb passed the 5' RACE reads through MiXCR, listing each CDR3 protein once. The profile shows about 210,000 distinct CDR3 sequences, under 8.5% of them singletons. V lost 0 bases to trimming and J lost 7 bases, with 22 bases between them. The CDR3 is 17 residues long. Germline-derived CDR1 and CDR2 are LGHNA and YSLEER. Many counts were recorded for this clonotype. This chain links TRBV4-3 with TRBJ2-7; D possibly uses TRBD1 or TRBD2 (5 bases each). Sequenced material: blood, either unsorted or a sorted T cell fraction (not recorded which). The TCR originated in a female donor with ankylosing spondylitis or in good health (not recorded which). CDR3 region: CASSQEIRGRYLGEQYF. The CDR3 bases are TGCGCCAGCAGCCAAGAAATCCGGGGACGCTACCTGGGGGAGCAGTACTTC.